These 11 T cell receptor beta chains came from one sample sequenced in a study of cytomegalovirus exposure and HLA in healthy donors. The PCR had 60 Vbeta and 13 Jbeta primers. The data were produced by immunoSEQ multiplex PCR, yet TCRdb's version contains in-frame clones alone and is incomplete. This sample lists 50,000 to 55,000 clones; its ten largest clones have over 9%. Material for sequencing was PBMCs. The receptors stem from a woman aged 55-70 years in good health and CMV-seropositive.

The genes are TRBV6-4 and TRBJ1-1, with D unresolved. CDR1 and CDR2 (germline): MRHNA, SNTAGT. The CDR3 is 13 residues long. V was pared by 4 bases and J by 0 bases, with 6 bases between. In DNA, the CDR3 is TGTGCCAGCAGTGCTGCGATGAACACTGAAGCTTTCTTT. Translating gives CASSAAMNTEAFF.

The V gene is TRBV20-1, the J gene TRBJ2-3; D is uncertain. Trimming took 4 bases from V and 6 from J, leaving 5 bases between them. The CDR3 spans 10 residues. CDR1 and CDR2 from the germline V gene are DFQATT and SNEGSKA (reference sequence). CDR3 DNA sequence: TGCAGTGCTATTCATGATACGCAGTATTTT. It codes for CSAIHDTQYF.

The V and J genes are TRBV9 and TRBJ2-4; TRBD2 matches 11 bases. Germline assignment: CDR1 SGDLS and CDR2 YYNGEE. There are 14 residues in the CDR3. V lost 3 bases to trimming and J lost 8 bases; unmatched junction nucleotides: 4. The CDR3 loop reads CASSASSGGYIQYF. For the CDR3, the DNA is TGTGCCAGCAGCGCCTCTAGCGGGGGGTACATTCAGTACTTC.

The chain has TRBV6-5 and TRBJ2-3; D is possibly TRBD1 (5 bases). Germline CDR1 is MNHEY and CDR2 is SVGAGI. The CDR3 length is 14 residues. The V gene lost 2 bases and the J gene lost 1 base, with 7 bases spanning the gap. Here the CDR3 reads CASSYARGTDTQYF. For the CDR3, the DNA is TGTGCCAGCAGTTACGCCAGGGGCACAGATACGCAGTATTTT.

The rearrangement uses TRBV19 and TRBJ1-2; D is unclear. Trimming removed 1 base from V and 3 bases from J, with 21 bases in between. The CDR3 covers 18 residues. The germline V gene encodes CDR1 LNHDA and CDR2 SQIVND (reference sequence). CDR3 bases: TGTGCCAGTAGTATAGTCCGCGGGGTCGGAGGGTCTCACTATGGCTACACCTTC. Residues: CASSIVRGVGGSHYGYTF.

The V call is TRBV28, the J call TRBJ1-3; TRBD1 matches at 7 bases. Unmatched junction bases numbered 11, after V lost 5 bases and J lost 1 base. The CDR3 is 17 amino acids. Germline V gives CDR1 MDHEN, CDR2 SYDVKM. The CDR3 loop reads CASSTGQRLHSGNTIYF. In DNA form, the CDR3 reads TGTGCCAGCAGTACGGGACAGCGGCTGCATTCTGGAAACACCATATATTTT. Together with reference TRBV28 and TRBJ1-3, the CDR3 gives the full variable domain: DVKVTQSSRYLVKRTGEKVFLECVQDMDHENMFWYRQDPGLGLRLIYFSYDVKMKEKGDIPEGYSVSREKKERFSLILESASTNQTSMYLCASSTGQRLHSGNTIYFGEGSWLTVV.

V is TRBV19 and J is TRBJ2-7, with 7 positions matching TRBD1. The CDR3 loop spans 13 amino acids. Germline V gene sequence: CDR1 LNHDA, CDR2 SQIVND (reference sequence). Germline trimming cut 4 bases from V and 8 bases from J; bases unmatched to any gene: 8. Here the CDR3 reads CASSRGTEGQQYF. The DNA of the CDR3 is TGTGCCAGTAGTAGAGGGACAGAAGGGCAGCAGTACTTC.

The chain combines TRBV4-3 with TRBJ1-5; D remains ambiguous. The CDR3 is made up of 13 amino acids. V was cut by 0 bases and J by 7 bases, with 7 bases left in between. Germline V gene data show CDR1 as LGHNA and CDR2 as YSLEER. CDR3 in amino acids: CASSQEGGQPQHF. In DNA, the CDR3 is TGCGCCAGCAGCCAAGAAGGAGGCCAGCCCCAGCATTTT.

The genes are TRBV18 and TRBJ2-7, with 9 positions matching TRBD1. V was clipped by 3 bases and J by 4 bases; unmatched bases: 4. The CDR3 is 14 residues long. The germline V gene has CDR1 KGHSH and CDR2 LQKENI. DNA for the CDR3: TGTGCCAGCTCACCGGGACAGGGCTCGTACGAGCAGTACTTC. This gives the protein CASSPGQGSYEQYF.

V gene TRBV27 combines with J gene TRBJ2-7; D might be TRBD1 (5 bases). The CDR3 sequence is 13 residues long. From germline, CDR1 is MNHEY and CDR2 SMNVEV (reference sequence). Trimming removed 2 bases from V and 4 bases from J, with 9 bases in between. The CDR3 sequence is CASSLEAGYEQYF. CDR3 nucleotides: TGTGCCAGCAGTTTAGAAGCAGGGTACGAGCAGTACTTC.

V is TRBV19 and J is TRBJ1-2; D unclear. V shed 1 base and J shed 2 bases, with 8 bases lying between them. CDR1 is LNHDA and CDR2 is SQIVND in the germline V gene (reference sequence). The CDR3 runs 14 residues. The CDR3 nucleotides read TGTGCCAGTAGTATAGGGCCTGTAAACTATGGCTACACCTTC. Protein: CASSIGPVNYGYTF.